This T cell receptor beta chain was sequenced during a study of OX40 agonist ivuxolimab in advanced cancers. Using immunoSEQ multiplex PCR, the repertoire was profiled, and TCRdb retains in-frame clones only, with some absent. The sample records approximately 82,000 clones, about 91% being singletons. In germline, CDR1 is MDHEN, CDR2 SYDVKM. J was trimmed by 6 bases and V by 4 bases; bases with no gene match: 4. This CDR3 has 14 amino acids. Worth noting for this clone: Its antigen remains unknown.

Findings and limits, study-wide: Within 6 weeks, CD4+ and CD8+ blood T cells expanded clonally at 0.1 to 3.0 mg/kg.

The chain recombines TRBV28 with TRBJ2-2; TRBD1 aligns across 8 bases. The sequenced sample was CD4+ or CD8+ T cells sorted from blood, obtained in a trial of the OX40 agonist ivuxolimab. The receptor was isolated from an adult with an advanced solid tumor such as melanoma, head and neck, liver or kidney cancer. CDR3 in DNA: TGTGCCAGCAGTTGGACAGGGAAGGCCGGGGAGCTGTTTTTT. Translated: CASSWTGKAGELFF. Together with reference TRBV28 and TRBJ2-2, the CDR3 gives the full variable domain: DVKVTQSSRYLVKRTGEKVFLECVQDMDHENMFWYRQDPGLGLRLIYFSYDVKMKEKGDIPEGYSVSREKKERFSLILESASTNQTSMYLCASSWTGKAGELFFGEGSRLTVL.